This passage covers 32 T cell receptor beta chains from one sample sequenced in a study of glioma-infiltrating T cells. Amplification of TCR alpha and beta CDR3 regions from RNA used iRepertoire nested multiplex PCR. TCRdb reprocessed the multiplex PCR reads via MiXCR and lists one record per CDR3 protein. The profile shows more than 350,000 distinct CDR3 sequences, about 40% of them singletons. Input material: glioma tissue, nonneoplastic brain tissue, or PBMCs (not recorded which). These receptors all come from a human donor with low-grade glioma or glioblastoma, undergoing nonglioma brain surgery, or in good health (not recorded which).

The sample holds many counts of this clonotype. The V gene is TRBV2, the J gene TRBJ2-5; D tentatively reads TRBD1 or TRBD2 (5 bases each). Trimming took off 5 bases at V and 5 bases at J, with 12 bases between the two ends. The CDR3 extends over 13 amino acids. Germline CDR1 is SNHLY and CDR2 is FYNNEI. CDR3 protein: CASSTGRFETQYF. The CDR3 DNA reads TGTGCCAGCAGTACGGGACGGTTCGAGACCCAGTACTTC.

This rearrangement joins TRBV28 to TRBJ2-1; 10 nucleotides line up with TRBD1. J was trimmed by 12 bases and V by 5 bases; bases with no gene match: 13. The CDR3 is 15 residues long. Germline CDR1 and CDR2: MDHEN and SYDVKM. Here the CDR3 reads CASSDRGRYSDGQFF. The CDR3 coding sequence is TGTGCCAGCAGTGACAGGGGGCGTTATAGCGATGGGCAGTTCTTC.

This clonotype has only a few counts. The chain carries TRBV24-1 and TRBJ2-7; TRBD2 is a possible D gene (6 bases). The CDR3 loop spans 15 amino acids. V lost 5 bases to trimming and J lost 9 bases, with 22 bases between them. Germline values: CDR1 KGHDR, CDR2 SFDVKD. The DNA for the CDR3 is TGTGCCACCAGTGGCCACGGGGGATCGGTAAACGGGCAGTACTTC. This gives the protein CATSGHGGSVNGQYF.

V is TRBV24-1 and J is TRBJ2-2, with 9 bases that match TRBD2. Germline V gene sequence: CDR1 KGHDR, CDR2 SFDVKD. V shed 4 bases and J 8 bases; nucleotides not matched to a gene: 13. This CDR3 comprises 17 residues. CDR3: CATSDTLAGDAFGELFF. The CDR3 region has the DNA TGTGCCACCAGTGACACACTAGCGGGTGACGCGTTTGGGGAGCTGTTTTTT.

Details on this clonotype: A single base separates this from a much larger clone, so it may be a read error. The chain is built from TRBV25-1 and TRBJ1-1; D gene ambiguous. With 2 bases removed from V and 4 bases from J, the gap between germline ends came to 8 bases. The germline CDR1 and CDR2 sequences are MGHDK and SYGVNS. This CDR3 contains 13 residues. CDR3 amino acids: CASSEPQSTEAFF. The CDR3 DNA follows: TGTGCCAGCAGTGAACCACAGAGCACTGAAGCTTTCTTT.

In this sample, this clonotype turned up a few times. The rearrangement joins TRBV27 to TRBJ1-1, with TRBD1 identical over 12 bases. J was trimmed by 4 bases and V by 6 bases; bases with no gene match: 6. This CDR3 comprises 15 residues. CDR1 and CDR2 (germline): MNHEY, SMNVEV (reference sequence). CDR3 in amino acids: CASRPGQGAVTEAFF. DNA of the CDR3: TGTGCCAGCAGGCCGGGACAGGGGGCTGTCACTGAAGCTTTCTTT.

This clonotype was observed once. Being one base from a much bigger clone, this may be a read error. This sequence joins TRBV6-6 and TRBJ2-5, with D possibly called TRBD1 or TRBD2 (5 bases each). The germline gives CDR1 MNHNY, CDR2 SVGAGI (reference sequence). The CDR3 runs to 14 residues. This chain's CDR3 is CASSLITGVGTEYF. The CDR3 DNA reads as TGTGCCAGCAGTTTAATTACCGGGGTCGGGACCGAGTACTTC.

The rearrangement uses TRBV28 and TRBJ2-7; D is possibly TRBD1 (8 bases). Germline CDR1 MDHEN, CDR2 SYDVKM. The CDR3 has 14 amino acids. CDR3 coding DNA: TGTGTTAGCAGTTTGAGTGACAGGGGAGGGGAGCAGTACTTC. It is translated as CVSSLSDRGGEQYF. Complete variable domain (other parts from reference TRBV28 and TRBJ2-7): DVKVTQSSRYLVKRTGEKVFLECVQDMDHENMFWYRQDPGLGLRLIYFSYDVKMKEKGDIPEGYSVSREKKERFSLILESASTNQTSMYLCVSSLSDRGGEQYFGPGTRLTVT.

The CDR3 sequence: CSASGSGLREQYF. CDR3 coding DNA: TGCAGTGCAAGCGGGAGCGGGCTCAGGGAGCAGTACTTC. The chain has TRBV20-1 and TRBJ2-7; 8 nucleotides align to TRBD2. The V segment lost 6 bases and the J segment 7 bases; nucleotides outside the gene matches: 11. Germline V gene data show CDR1 as DFQATT and CDR2 as SNEGSKA (reference sequence). This CDR3 is 13 amino acids long.

The V gene is TRBV6-1, the J gene TRBJ2-7; 7 bases are a match to TRBD2. This CDR3 spans 15 amino acids. CDR1 MNHNS and CDR2 SASEGT come from the germline V gene. After removal of 6 bases from V and 3 bases from J, the junction contained 11 bases not matched to a gene. The CDR3 protein is CASSRRVGGSYEQYF. Here the CDR3 DNA reads TGTGCCAGCAGCCGCCGAGTGGGCGGGAGCTACGAGCAGTACTTC.

In regard to this clonotype: Given a much more abundant clone one base away, this may be a read error. The chain links TRBV20-1 to TRBJ1-5; the D gene is possibly TRBD1 (6 bases). Germline CDR1 DFQATT, CDR2 SNEGSKA (reference sequence). This CDR3 is 12 amino acids long. This CDR3 reads CSAEDRNQHQHF. The CDR3 nucleotides read TGCAGTGCGGAAGACAGGAATCAGCACCAGCATTTT.

This clonotype occurred many times. CDR3 DNA: TGTGCCAGCAGCCGAGGGGTCTCCCCTCAGCCCCAGCATTTT. Protein product: CASSRGVSPQPQHF. This chain uses TRBV27 with TRBJ1-5; D may be TRBD1 (5 bases). V was pared by 6 bases and J by 6 bases, with 15 bases between. From germline, CDR1 is MNHEY and CDR2 SMNVEV (reference sequence). CDR3 length equals 14 residues.

This clonotype showed up just a few times. V and J are TRBV2 and TRBJ2-7, with D perhaps matching TRBD2 (6 bases). Trimming took off 7 bases at V and 5 bases at J, with 15 bases between the two ends. This CDR3 is 13 amino acids long. Per the germline V gene, CDR1 is SNHLY and CDR2 is FYNNEI. CDR3: CASTRDSLNEQYF. In DNA form, the CDR3 reads TGTGCCAGCACTCGGGACTCCCTGAACGAGCAGTACTTC.

The chain carries TRBV5-5 and TRBJ2-7; D uncertain. Germline-derived CDR1 and CDR2 are SGHKS and YYEKEE (reference sequence). V lost 3 bases to trimming and J lost 5 bases, with 9 bases between them. The CDR3 sequence is 12 residues long. CDR3 region: CASSSYTDEQYF. The DNA for the CDR3 is TGTGCCAGCAGCTCATACACGGACGAGCAGTACTTC.

The chain joins TRBV28 to TRBJ1-1, with unresolved D. This CDR3 region has 17 residues. Trimming took off 2 bases at V and 2 bases at J, with 18 bases between the two ends. CDR1 is MDHEN and CDR2 is SYDVKM in the germline V gene. CDR3: CASSLIRVRAGNTEAFF. CDR3 in DNA: TGTGCCAGCAGTTTAATTCGGGTGAGGGCGGGAAACACTGAAGCTTTCTTT.

This clonotype has a count of ten or more. This chain uses TRBV15 with TRBJ2-7; 9 bases are shared with TRBD1. CDR1 and CDR2 (germline): LNHNV, YYDKDF (reference sequence). V lost 0 bases to trimming and J lost 2 bases; unmatched junction nucleotides: 5. The CDR3 runs 16 residues. In nucleotides, the CDR3 is TGTGCCACCAGCAGAGATAGGGGACAGGGTCCCTACGAGCAGTACTTC. Translated, it gives CATSRDRGQGPYEQYF.

V and J are TRBV6-2 or TRBV6-3 and TRBJ2-5; 10 nucleotides align to TRBD2. The CDR3 is 15 amino acids. Unmatched junction bases numbered 11, after V lost 7 bases and J lost 6 bases. Germline V gives CDR1 MNHEY, CDR2 SVGEGT. This CDR3 is CASTQTAGGPKTQYF. Written as DNA, the CDR3 is TGTGCCAGCACCCAGACAGCGGGAGGGCCGAAGACCCAGTACTTC.

This clonotype was detected only a few times. The chain is built from TRBV10-3 and TRBJ2-1; TRBD2 matches at 11 bases. Germline lookup yields CDR1 ENHRY and CDR2 SYGVKD. The CDR3 extends over 15 amino acids. V shed 2 bases and J 4 bases; nucleotides not matched to a gene: 1. The CDR3 region has the DNA TGTGCCATCAGTGAGGGGACTAGCGGTTACAATGAGCAGTTCTTC. Protein sequence: CAISEGTSGYNEQFF.

The rearrangement uses TRBV4-3 and TRBJ1-2; 7 bases are a match to TRBD1. The trim removed 1 base at V and 4 bases at J, leaving 3 bases unmatched. Germline V gene sequence: CDR1 LGHNA, CDR2 YSLEER. The CDR3 is 14 residues long. As DNA, the CDR3 is TGCGCCAGCAGCCAAGGACAGGGAGGCTATGGCTACACCTTC. Protein product: CASSQGQGGYGYTF.

The V call is TRBV7-2, the J call TRBJ2-7; TRBD1 matches 9 bases. V lost 4 bases, J lost 3 bases, and 7 bases stayed unmatched. The germline V gene encodes CDR1 SGHTA and CDR2 FQGNSA. The CDR3 has 15 residues. The CDR3 nucleotides are TGTGCCAGCAGCTGGGGGACAGGGATGAGCTACGAGCAGTACTTC. Its translation: CASSWGTGMSYEQYF.

The J gene is TRBJ2-5, the V gene TRBV4-2; D is unresolved. Trimming shortened V by 1 base and J by 1 base, and 16 bases separated the two germline ends. Germline CDR1 reads LGHNA; CDR2 reads YNFKEQ. The CDR3 length is 17 residues. CDR3 residues: CASSQVDGRVRQETQYF. For the CDR3, the DNA is TGTGCCAGCAGCCAAGTGGATGGAAGGGTCCGCCAAGAGACCCAGTACTTC.

Concerning this clonotype: One junction end disagrees with the germline gene, perhaps due to a read error. The chain has TRBV20-1 and TRBJ2-1; 8 bases map to TRBD1. This CDR3 comprises 16 residues. Germline CDR1 and CDR2: DFQATT and SNEGSKA (reference sequence). The CDR3 coding sequence is TGCGGTGCTATATCGACAGGGGCGGCGTCCTACAATGAGCAGTTCTTC. Translated, it gives CGAISTGAASYNEQFF.

V gene TRBV28 combines with J gene TRBJ2-7, with D perhaps matching TRBD1 (6 bases). Per germline, CDR1 MDHEN and CDR2 SYDVKM. V was clipped by 6 bases and J by 3 bases, with 15 bases between them. This CDR3 is 14 amino acids long. The DNA for the CDR3 is TGTGCCAGCAGCCACCCGGGACAAGACTACGAGCAGTACTTC. Protein sequence: CASSHPGQDYEQYF.

This clonotype turned up a few times. The V gene is TRBV10-3, the J gene TRBJ1-5, with D perhaps matching TRBD1 (5 bases). The ends were cut back, 8 bases at V and 6 bases at J, with 20 bases in the middle. There are 15 residues in the CDR3. Germline CDR1 and CDR2: ENHRY and SYGVKD. The CDR3 region has the DNA TGTGCCATCTCCCCCGGGAGGGACGTAAGTCAGCCCCAGCATTTT. Translating gives CAISPGRDVSQPQHF.

A remark on this clonotype: One end of the junction does not line up with germline, which may come from a read error. V is TRBV7-9 and J is TRBJ2-7, with D possibly TRBD2 on 6 matching bases. Per germline, CDR1 SEHNR and CDR2 FQNEAQ (reference sequence). The CDR3 has 15 amino acids. The CDR3 DNA sequence: TGTGCCAGCAGCACAACCGGGACTGTCTCCTACGAGGAGTACTTC. Translation: CASSTTGTVSYEEYF.

Turning to this clonotype: At one end, the junction sequence differs from germline, possibly due to a read error. The chain carries TRBV4-1 and TRBJ2-1; D ambiguous. Germline V CDR1 and CDR2: MGHRA, YSYEKL. The CDR3 runs 12 residues. CDR3 in DNA: TGCGCCAGCAGCCAAGGAGCGAATGAGCAGCTCTTC. It yields the protein CASSQGANEQLF.

CDR3 region: CASSEYLGVTGGADMQYF. The CDR3, as DNA: TGTGCCAGCAGTGAATATCTTGGGGTGACAGGGGGCGCGGACATGCAGTACTTC. The genes are TRBV25-1 and TRBJ2-7, with 10 bases that match TRBD1. CDR3 size: 18 residues. With V trimmed by 0 bases and J by 9 bases, 17 bases remained unmatched. Germline-derived CDR1 and CDR2 are MGHDK and SYGVNS.

This clonotype appeared a few times. This chain connects TRBV7-2 to TRBJ2-4; D is uncertain. The CDR3 extends over 15 amino acids. V lost 3 bases to trimming and J lost 10 bases, with 19 bases between them. CDR1 and CDR2 (germline): SGHTA, FQGNSA. Here the CDR3 reads CASSFGVGWSPIQYF. The DNA of the CDR3 is TGTGCCAGCAGCTTCGGAGTAGGCTGGAGCCCTATTCAGTACTTC.

This rearrangement joins TRBV15 to TRBJ2-3; 10 bases align to TRBD2. CDR1 is LNHNV and CDR2 is YYDKDF in the germline V gene (reference sequence). With 2 bases clipped from V and 2 bases from J, the junction kept 10 bases outside the gene matches. This CDR3 has 18 residues. The CDR3: CATSRFSSSGSATDTQYF. The CDR3 region has the DNA TGTGCCACCAGCAGATTTTCGTCTAGCGGGAGTGCCACAGATACGCAGTATTTT. The full variable domain, in which reference TRBV15 and TRBJ2-3 provide the parts outside the CDR3, is DAMVIQNPRYQVTQFGKPVTLSCSQTLNHNVMYWYQQKSSQAPKLLFHYYDKDFNNEADTPDNFQSRRPNTSFCFLDIRSPGLGDTAMYLCATSRFSSSGSATDTQYFGPGTRLTVL.

The rearrangement uses TRBV7-8 and TRBJ2-5, with a tentative D call TRBD2 (6 bases). Trimming took 2 bases from V and 5 from J, leaving 21 bases between them. The CDR3 consists of 17 residues. Germline V lookup: CDR1 SGHVS, CDR2 FQNEAQ. CDR3 nucleotides: TGTGCCAGCAGCTTACTTTCCGTAGCGGACTTGAGGGAGACCCAGTACTTC. Translating it yields CASSLLSVADLRETQYF.

The V and J genes are TRBV3-1 and TRBJ2-1; D remains ambiguous. CDR3 length: 15 residues. In germline, CDR1 is LGHDT, CDR2 YNNKEL (reference sequence). Trimming pared 0 bases from V and 6 bases from J, leaving 12 bases between. CDR3 residues: CASSQDHSRGNEQFF. The CDR3 DNA reads TGTGCCAGCAGCCAAGATCACTCCCGAGGCAATGAGCAGTTCTTC.

The chain is built from TRBV4-1 and TRBJ1-2; D might be TRBD1 (6 bases). The V gene lost 3 bases and the J gene lost 4 bases, with 15 bases spanning the gap. Germline CDR1 reads MGHRA; CDR2 reads YSYEKL. This CDR3 is 15 amino acids long. The CDR3 sequence is CASSHPPGQVYGYTF. CDR3 coding DNA: TGCGCCAGCAGCCATCCCCCGGGACAAGTCTATGGCTACACCTTC.